This T cell receptor (beta chain) is drawn from a study of blood T cells in healthy people across ages (dated by TCRdb to 2015 to 2017). With regard to the full study: Template switching captured roughly one uniquely barcoded TCR beta cDNA molecule per two T cells in model experiments. The study measured age-related changes in TCR beta repertoire diversity using deep sequencing normalized with unique cDNA molecular identifiers. Donors were grouped into four age groups: young (average 16 years), middle-aged (less than 40), aged (about 60) and long-lived (about 90). Donors of different ages were randomly distributed across sequencing lanes to avoid experimental bias. Two additional independent replicas of 1 million unique cDNA reads from the same blood draw were analyzed for two donors (one aged 18 to 29 and one aged 80 or older).

With respect to this clonotype: No cognate antigen has been identified for it. No clone much larger than this one lies a single base away; base qualities are absent.

Spanning cysteine to phenylalanine, the CDR3 consists of 14 amino acids. Only the CDR3 DNA stays, 42 bases, in frame from base 1. The trim is 4 bases for V and 1 base for J, with a gap of 11 bases between the germline ends. As encoded in the germline V gene, CDR1 is MGHRA while CDR2 is YSYEKL. Points the paper makes about the study in general: Total diversity estimates from one million sequenced T cells were considered lower bounds and underestimates. Compared with the aged group, the long-lived group had more naive CD4+ T cells, fewer expanded clones and increased TCR diversity, suggesting age selection. The percentage of naive T cells measured by flow cytometry correlated strongly with observed TCR beta diversity. Donor CMV infection status was unknown, potentially confounding age-related changes in expanded clonotypes. Observed TCR beta diversity per million T cells fell roughly linearly with age, and a significant reduction was already apparent by age around 40. Since profiling was done on bulk unsorted PBMCs, naive and antigen-experienced compartments could not be conclusively compared.

Receptor amplification or capture employed 5' RACE. The instrument was an Illumina HiSeq 2500. A second roughly 6 to 12 cycle PCR used a sample-barcoded 5' primer and a J-beta primer mix. A template-switch 5' adaptor carrying 12 random nucleotides introduced a unique molecular identifier onto each TCR beta cDNA molecule. At least 2.5 million CDR3-containing paired-end reads were obtained from each sample. First-strand cDNA was synthesized from all RNA with the Mint cDNA synthesis kit, primed by a TRBC-specific oligonucleotide. All cDNA was treated with uracil-DNA glycosylase and then went through a first 18-cycle PCR with the universal primers M1SS and BC2_uni_R. The source study handled its data this way. For normalization, 1 million high-quality reads were randomly selected from each sample, with every read carrying a distinct molecular identifier. Reads with shared molecular identifiers were discarded instead of being binned into consensus sequences. MiTCR, with a Q25 quality threshold and the strictest error-elimination algorithm, was used for CDR3 identification, clonotype clustering and error correction. A nonparametric unseen species model using Euler transformation provided a lower-bound estimate of total TCR beta diversity. TCRdb reprocessing: public reads trimmed at Q25 with fastp, clones called with MiXCR, in-frame beta chains kept. Identical CDR3 proteins give one entry, which carries the most common genes and DNA. TCRdb's processing, not the study's, gives the V and J calls here. This sample comprises hundreds of thousands of distinct CDR3 sequences, around three fifths of them detected only once. Clones ranked in the top ten supply 20% to 30% of the sample.

The donors were around 39 Caucasian individuals from Russia, aged roughly 6 to 100 years, who were systemically healthy. Approximately 9 milliliters of peripheral blood were collected from each donor into EDTA-treated Vacutainer tubes. Ficoll-Paque density-gradient centrifugation was used to isolate PBMCs, with at least 6.5 million per sample. Trizol reagent was used to extract total RNA from PBMCs, with at least 5.5 micrograms per sample. For every donor, flow cytometry on a PBMC aliquot measured the percentage of naive CD45RAhigh/CD27high T cells. This clonotype was obtained from a man aged 35-49 years in good health. Source material: blood. The V gene is TRBV4-1 and the J gene is TRBJ2-7; the D gene cannot be resolved reliably. The CDR3 reads as follows: CASSPRVVSYEQYF. The bases read TGCGCCAGCAGCCCCCGGGTAGTATCCTACGAGCAGTACTTC.